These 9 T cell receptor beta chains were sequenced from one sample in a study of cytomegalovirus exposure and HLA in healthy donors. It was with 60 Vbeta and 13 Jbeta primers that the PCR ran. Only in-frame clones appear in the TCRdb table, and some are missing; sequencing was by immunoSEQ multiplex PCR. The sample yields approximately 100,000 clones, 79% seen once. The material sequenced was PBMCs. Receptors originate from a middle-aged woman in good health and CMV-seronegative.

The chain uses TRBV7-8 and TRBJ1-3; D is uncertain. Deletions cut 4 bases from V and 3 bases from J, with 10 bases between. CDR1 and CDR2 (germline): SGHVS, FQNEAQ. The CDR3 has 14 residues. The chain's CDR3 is CASSSRGSGNTIYF. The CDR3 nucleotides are TGTGCCAGCAGCTCCCGGGGTAGTGGAAACACCATATATTTT.

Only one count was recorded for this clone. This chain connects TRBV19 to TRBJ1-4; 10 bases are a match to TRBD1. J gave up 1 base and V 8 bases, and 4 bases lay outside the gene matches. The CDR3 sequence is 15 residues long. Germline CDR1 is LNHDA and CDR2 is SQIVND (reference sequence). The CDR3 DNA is TGTGCCAGTGGGGGGACAGGGGAAACTAATGAAAAACTGTTTTTT. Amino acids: CASGGTGETNEKLFF.

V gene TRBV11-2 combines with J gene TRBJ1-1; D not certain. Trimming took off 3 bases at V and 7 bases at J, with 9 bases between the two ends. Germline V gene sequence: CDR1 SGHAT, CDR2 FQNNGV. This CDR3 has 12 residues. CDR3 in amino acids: CASSFQVDEAFF. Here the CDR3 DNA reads TGTGCCAGCAGCTTCCAGGTCGATGAAGCTTTCTTT.

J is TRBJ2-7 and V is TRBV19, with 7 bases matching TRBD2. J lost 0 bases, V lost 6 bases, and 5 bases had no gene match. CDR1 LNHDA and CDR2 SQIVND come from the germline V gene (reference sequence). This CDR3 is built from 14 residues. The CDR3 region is CASRGEGPSYEQYF. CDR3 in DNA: TGTGCCAGTAGGGGGGAGGGCCCCTCCTACGAGCAGTACTTC.

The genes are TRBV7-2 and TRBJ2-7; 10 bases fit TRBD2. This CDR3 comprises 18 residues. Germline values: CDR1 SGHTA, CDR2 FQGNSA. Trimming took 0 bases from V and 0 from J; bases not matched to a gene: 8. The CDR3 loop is CASSLASTSGDVSYEQYF. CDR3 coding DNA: TGTGCCAGCAGCTTAGCGTCCACTAGCGGGGACGTCTCCTACGAGCAGTACTTC.

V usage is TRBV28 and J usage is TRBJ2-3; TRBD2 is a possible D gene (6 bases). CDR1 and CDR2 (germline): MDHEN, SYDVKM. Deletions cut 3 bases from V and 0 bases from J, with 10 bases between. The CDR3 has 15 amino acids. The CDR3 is CASSLRGASTDTQYF. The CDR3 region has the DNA TGTGCCAGCAGTTTGCGGGGAGCTAGCACAGATACGCAGTATTTT.

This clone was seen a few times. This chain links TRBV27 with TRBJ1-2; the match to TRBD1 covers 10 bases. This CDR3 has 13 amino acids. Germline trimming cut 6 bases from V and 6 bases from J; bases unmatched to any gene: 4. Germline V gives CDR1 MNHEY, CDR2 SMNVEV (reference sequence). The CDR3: CASRAGTGDGYTF. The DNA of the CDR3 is TGTGCCAGCAGGGCAGGGACAGGGGATGGCTACACCTTC.

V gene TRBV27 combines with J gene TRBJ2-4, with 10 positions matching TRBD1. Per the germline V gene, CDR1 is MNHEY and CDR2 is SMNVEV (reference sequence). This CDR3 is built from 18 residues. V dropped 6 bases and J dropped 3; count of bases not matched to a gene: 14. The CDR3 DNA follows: TGTGCCAGCAGGTTGCGGGGACAGGGGCAATTGGGCAAAAACATTCAGTACTTC. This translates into CASRLRGQGQLGKNIQYF.

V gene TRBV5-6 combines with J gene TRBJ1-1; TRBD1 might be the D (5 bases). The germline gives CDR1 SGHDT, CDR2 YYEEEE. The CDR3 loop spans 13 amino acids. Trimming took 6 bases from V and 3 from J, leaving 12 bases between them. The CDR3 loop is CASTLQAYTEAFF. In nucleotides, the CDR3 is TGTGCCAGCACCCTACAGGCGTACACTGAAGCTTTCTTT.